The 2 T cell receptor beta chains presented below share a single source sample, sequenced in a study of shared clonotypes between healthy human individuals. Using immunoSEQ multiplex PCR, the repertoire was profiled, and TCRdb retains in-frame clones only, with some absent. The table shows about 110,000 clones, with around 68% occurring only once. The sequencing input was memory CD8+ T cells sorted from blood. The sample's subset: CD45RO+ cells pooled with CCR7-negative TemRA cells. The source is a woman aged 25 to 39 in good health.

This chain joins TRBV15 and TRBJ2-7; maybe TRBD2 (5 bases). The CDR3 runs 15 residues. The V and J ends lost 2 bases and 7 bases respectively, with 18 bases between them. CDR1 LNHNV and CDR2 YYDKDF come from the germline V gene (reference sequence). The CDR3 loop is CATSRTIDLTREQYF. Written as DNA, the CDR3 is TGTGCCACCAGCAGAACTATTGACTTAACTAGGGAGCAGTACTTC.

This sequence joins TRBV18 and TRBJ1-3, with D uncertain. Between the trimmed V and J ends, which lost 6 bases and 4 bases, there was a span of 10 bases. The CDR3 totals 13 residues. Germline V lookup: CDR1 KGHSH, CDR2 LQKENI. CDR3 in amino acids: CASSTVRGNTIYF. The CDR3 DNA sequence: TGTGCCAGCTCCACGGTACGGGGAAACACCATATATTTT.